This TCR beta chain derives from a study of cytomegalovirus exposure and HLA in healthy donors. Broader study findings: Earlier results showed most TCR beta V segments being productive about 87% or about 30% of the time.

The sample holds one count of this clone. Its matching antigen is unknown. With 60 Vbeta and 13 Jbeta primers, the PCR was carried out. Data came from immunoSEQ multiplex PCR; TCRdb stores just in-frame clones and leaves some out. The sample has 150,000 to 200,000 clones, approximately 80% seen once. Trimming shortened V by 6 bases and J by 4 bases, and 10 bases separated the two germline ends. From germline, CDR1 is MNHNS and CDR2 SASEGT. There are 13 residues in the CDR3. Sequenced: PBMCs. J is TRBJ1-5 and V is TRBV6-1; D is possibly TRBD1 (5 bases). This TCR came from a woman between 40 and 50 years old in good health and CMV-seropositive. CDR3 in amino acids: CASSLPGNQPQHF. CDR3 nucleotide sequence: TGTGCCAGCAGCCTACCAGGGAATCAGCCCCAGCATTTT.